This T cell receptor (beta chain) appears in the sequencing data of a study of control samples from healthy donors and cancer patients. The CDR3 contains 15 residues. Looked up from germline, CDR1 is LGHDT and CDR2 is YNNKEL (reference sequence). V was trimmed by 0 bases and J by 0 bases, leaving 6 bases between them. Sequenced by immunoSEQ multiplex PCR; TCRdb stores in-frame clones only, minus some. Among some 150,000 clones, roughly 94% were seen once, and the ten largest hold approximately 14%. Sequences were obtained from PBMCs. This TCR was recovered from a man in his 60s with colorectal cancer. The V gene is TRBV3-1 (or the pseudogene TRBV3-2), the J gene TRBJ1-5; D remains ambiguous. CDR3 region: CASSQDGPSNQPQHF. CDR3 DNA sequence: TGTGCCAGCAGCCAAGACGGACCTAGCAATCAGCCCCAGCATTTT.